A single sample is the source of the 5 T cell receptor beta chains below, sequenced in a study of CD8 T cells in ankylosing spondylitis. TCRdb redid the calling of the 5' RACE reads with MiXCR, one entry per CDR3 protein. The sample contains about 69,000 distinct CDR3 sequences, approximately 5% of which appear only once. The sample consisted of blood, either unsorted or a sorted T cell fraction (not recorded which). The receptors stem from a male donor with ankylosing spondylitis or in good health (not recorded which).

This clonotype was detected ten times or more. The CDR3 is CSATRDVDTYEQYF. For the CDR3, the DNA is TGCAGTGCCACTCGGGACGTCGATACCTACGAGCAGTACTTC. The chain recombines TRBV20-1 with TRBJ2-7; perhaps D is TRBD1 or TRBD2 (5 bases each). The V gene's germline CDR1 is DFQATT and CDR2 SNEGSKA (reference sequence). This CDR3 contains 14 residues. V was shortened by 6 bases and J by 2 bases, with 17 bases between the two germline ends.

This clonotype was observed many times. The V call is TRBV6-1, the J call TRBJ2-7, with TRBD2 identical over 8 bases. The CDR3 length is 14 residues. Trimming at V came to 7 bases and at J to 0 bases, leaving 5 bases not matched to a gene. CDR1 and CDR2 (germline): MNHNS, SASEGT. The CDR3 spells CASTPGTSSYEQYF. CDR3 coding DNA: TGTGCCAGCACCCCCGGGACTAGCTCCTACGAGCAGTACTTC.

This clonotype was counted many times. The rearrangement joins TRBV12-2 to TRBJ1-5. TRBV12-2 constitutes a pseudogene. The CDR3 is 19 residues long. CDR3 amino acids: CASRLGAAFTIDSNQPQHF. The DNA for the CDR3 is TGTGCAAGTCGCTTAGGGGCAGCATTCACCATTGATAGCAATCAGCCCCAGCATTTT.

This clonotype was seen ten or more times. The rearrangement links TRBV5-4 to TRBJ1-2; no definite D call. This CDR3 comprises 16 residues. V was shortened by 0 bases and J by 8 bases, with 20 bases between the two germline ends. CDR1 and CDR2 from the germline V gene are SGHNT and YYREEE (reference sequence). The CDR3 protein is CASSLGQALASRGYTF. CDR3 DNA: TGTGCCAGCAGCTTGGGCCAGGCTCTGGCGTCGAGGGGCTACACCTTC. The variable domain in full, completed from reference TRBV5-4 and TRBJ1-2, reads ETGVTQSPTHLIKTRGQQVTLRCSSQSGHNTVSWYQQALGQGPQFIFQYYREEENGRGNFPPRFSGLQFPNYSSELNVNALELDDSALYLCASSLGQALASRGYTFGSGTRLTVV.

This clonotype was recorded at least ten times. The V call is TRBV5-1, the J call TRBJ2-1; 7 nucleotides agree with TRBD2. The CDR3 consists of 12 residues. The V and J ends lost 2 bases and 9 bases, in that order; junction bases with no gene match: 2. CDR1 is SGHRS, CDR2 YFSETQ, per germline. The CDR3 is CASSLSGGEQFF. The DNA for the CDR3 is TGCGCCAGCAGCTTATCGGGGGGTGAGCAGTTCTTC.